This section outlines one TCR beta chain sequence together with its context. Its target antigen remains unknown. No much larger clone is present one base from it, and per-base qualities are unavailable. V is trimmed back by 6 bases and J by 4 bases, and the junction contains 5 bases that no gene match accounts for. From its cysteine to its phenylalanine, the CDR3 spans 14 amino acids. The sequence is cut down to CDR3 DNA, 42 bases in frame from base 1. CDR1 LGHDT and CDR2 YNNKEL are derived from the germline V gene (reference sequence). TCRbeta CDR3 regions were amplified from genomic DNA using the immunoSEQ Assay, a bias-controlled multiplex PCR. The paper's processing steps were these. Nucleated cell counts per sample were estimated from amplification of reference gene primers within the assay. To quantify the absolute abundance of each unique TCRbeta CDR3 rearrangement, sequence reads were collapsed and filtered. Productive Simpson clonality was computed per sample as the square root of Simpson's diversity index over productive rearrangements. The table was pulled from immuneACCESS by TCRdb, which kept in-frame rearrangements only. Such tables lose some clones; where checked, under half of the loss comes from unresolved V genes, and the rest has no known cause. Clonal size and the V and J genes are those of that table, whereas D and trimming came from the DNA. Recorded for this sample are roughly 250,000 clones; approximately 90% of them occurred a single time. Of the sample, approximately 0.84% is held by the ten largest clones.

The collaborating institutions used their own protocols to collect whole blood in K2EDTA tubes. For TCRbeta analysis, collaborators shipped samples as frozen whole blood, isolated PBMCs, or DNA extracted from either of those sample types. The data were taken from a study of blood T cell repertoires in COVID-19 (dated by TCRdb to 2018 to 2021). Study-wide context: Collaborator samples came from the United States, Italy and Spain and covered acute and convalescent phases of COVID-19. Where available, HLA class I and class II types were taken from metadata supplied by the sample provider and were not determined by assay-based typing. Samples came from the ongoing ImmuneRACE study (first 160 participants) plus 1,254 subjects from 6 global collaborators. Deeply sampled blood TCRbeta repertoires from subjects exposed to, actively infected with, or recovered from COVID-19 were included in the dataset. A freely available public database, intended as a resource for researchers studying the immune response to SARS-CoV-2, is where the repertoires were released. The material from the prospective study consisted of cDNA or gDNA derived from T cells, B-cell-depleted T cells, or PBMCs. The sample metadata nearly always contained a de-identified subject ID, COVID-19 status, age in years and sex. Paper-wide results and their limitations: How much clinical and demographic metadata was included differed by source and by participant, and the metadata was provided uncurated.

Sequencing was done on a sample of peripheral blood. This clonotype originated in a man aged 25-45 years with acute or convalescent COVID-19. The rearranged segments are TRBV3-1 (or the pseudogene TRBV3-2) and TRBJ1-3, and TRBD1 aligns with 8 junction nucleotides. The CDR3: CASRSRQGGNTIYF. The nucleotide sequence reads TGTGCCAGCAGATCCCGACAGGGGGGAAACACCATATATTTT.